This record covers a single T cell receptor (beta chain). No antigen is known for it. Germline V CDR1 and CDR2: SGHAT, FQNNGV. Trimming removed 1 base from V and 8 bases from J, with 20 bases in between. The CDR3 extends over 17 amino acids. The library was made from cDNA and included unique molecular identifiers. cDNA molecules numbering 400,000 to 550,000 came from roughly 1.1 to 9.2 million T cells. One entry per CDR3 protein, called by TCRdb with MiXCR from the PCR reads. The sample has 650,000 to 850,000 distinct CDR3 sequences; approximately 57% are singletons. The data were obtained in a study of post-analysis software for immune sequencing data. Study-level points and caveats: Five or six TRBV segments, TRBV5-6, TRBV5-1 and TRBV20-1 among them, were found more frequent in patients than controls.

The source is a girl aged 10-17 years with multiple sclerosis. Sequencing input: blood. The genes are TRBV11-2 and TRBJ1-4; D gene uncertain. The CDR3 DNA reads TGTGCCAGCAGCTTAGTAAAGGGCGGCCGGGCGGGGGAAAAACTGTTTTTT. Protein product: CASSLVKGGRAGEKLFF.